One and the same sample provided the 10 T cell receptor beta chains below, sequenced in a study of T-cell memory formation after mild COVID-19 (dated by TCRdb to the early 2020s). Receptor libraries were prepared by 5' RACE. The instrument was an Illumina NovaSeq 6000. The raw public reads went through TCRdb reprocessing: fastp at Q25, MiXCR clone calling, in-frame beta chains kept. One record per CDR3 amino acid sequence lists the most common genes and DNA. The sample yields about 240,000 distinct CDR3 sequences; approximately 9% were counted once. The top ten clonotypes cover around 23% of the sample. Source material: PBMCs or a T cell subset sorted from them (not recorded which). The receptor source for this set is a man aged 18 to 35 who had mild COVID-19 (a few samples of this study predate the infection). The sample titles of this study are shuffled in the database, so cell type and time point are left out; the donor was told from shared clones.

This sequence joins TRBV11-2 and TRBJ1-1, with no clear D. Trimming took 5 bases from V and 8 from J, leaving 15 bases between them. The length of the CDR3 is 13 residues. CDR1 and CDR2 from the germline V gene are SGHAT and FQNNGV. The CDR3 bases are TGTGCCAGCAGCCCGTGGGTGGCTGCCGAAGCTTTCTTT. It yields the protein CASSPWVAAEAFF.

The gene calls are TRBV6-2 or TRBV6-3 and TRBJ2-3, with D perhaps matching TRBD2 (6 bases). V was shortened by 2 bases and J by 5 bases, with 11 bases between the two germline ends. This CDR3 spans 14 amino acids. Germline CDR1 MNHEY, CDR2 SVGEGT. CDR3: CASSYRRGLDTQYF. The CDR3 DNA reads as TGTGCCAGCAGTTACCGGCGGGGATTAGATACGCAGTATTTT.

A few counts support this clonotype. The chain couples TRBV6-2 or TRBV6-3 to TRBJ2-1; 10 bases align to TRBD2. CDR3 length equals 15 residues. Germline CDR1 reads MNHEY; CDR2 reads SVGEGT. The J segment lost 3 bases and the V segment lost 5 bases, leaving 4 bases of the junction unmatched. The CDR3 DNA sequence: TGTGCCAGCAGTGGGGGACTAGCGATCTACAATGAGCAGTTCTTC. Protein sequence: CASSGGLAIYNEQFF.

This clonotype has a handful of counts. This chain links TRBV13 with TRBJ1-2; 10 nucleotides align to TRBD1. The CDR3 loop spans 16 amino acids. From germline, CDR1 is PRHDT and CDR2 FYEKMQ (reference sequence). J was trimmed by 5 bases and V by 3 bases; bases with no gene match: 9. CDR3 DNA: TGTGCCAGCAGCTTCCACCCGGGACAGGGGTTGTATGGCTACACCTTC. Translated: CASSFHPGQGLYGYTF.

This chain joins TRBV20-1 and TRBJ2-3; D is ambiguous. The CDR3 runs to 14 residues. Trimming took 1 base from V and 0 from J, leaving 8 bases between them. Germline V gene lookup returns CDR1 DFQATT and CDR2 SNEGSKA (reference sequence). CDR3 protein: CSARGWSSTDTQYF. CDR3 bases: TGCAGTGCTAGAGGTTGGAGCAGCACAGATACGCAGTATTTT.

The CDR3 DNA sequence: TGTGCCAGCAGATTGACGTTTGAAGCTTTCTTT. It translates to CASRLTFEAFF. This chain joins TRBV12-3 or TRBV12-4 and TRBJ1-1; D is unclear. CDR3 length: 11 residues. Trimming took 6 bases from V and 7 from J, leaving 9 bases between them.

The chain recombines TRBV7-9 with TRBJ2-1; TRBD1 agrees at 10 bases. The V segment lost 4 bases and the J segment 4 bases; nucleotides outside the gene matches: 10. Germline lookup yields CDR1 SEHNR and CDR2 FQNEAQ (reference sequence). The CDR3 loop spans 17 amino acids. The chain's CDR3 is CASSSAFWDRGYNEQFF. The DNA for the CDR3 is TGTGCCAGCAGCTCGGCTTTTTGGGACAGGGGTTACAATGAGCAGTTCTTC.

Comments on this clonotype: Compared with germline, one end of the junction differs, possibly owing to a read error. The chain employs TRBV12-3 or TRBV12-4 and TRBJ2-5; 8 positions match TRBD2. CDR3 size: 13 residues. The CDR3 DNA reads as TGTGCCAGCAGTCTCAGGACTAGCCCCAGGCTGAACTTC. As protein: CASSLRTSPRLNF.

The chain links TRBV5-1 to TRBJ1-2; TRBD1 is a possible D gene (5 bases). V was shortened by 4 bases and J by 3 bases, with 16 bases between the two germline ends. The CDR3 has 15 residues. Germline loops: CDR1 SGHRS, CDR2 YFSETQ. The CDR3 protein is CASSLTTAGDYGYTF. The DNA for the CDR3 is TGCGCCAGCAGCCTTACGACAGCCGGGGACTATGGCTACACCTTC.

This clonotype was counted many times. This chain joins TRBV7-2 and TRBJ2-7; D gene uncertain. The CDR3 has 15 amino acids. Germline CDR1 is SGHTA and CDR2 is FQGNSA. The germline V and J ends were trimmed by 1 base and 0 bases, with 10 bases remaining between them. CDR3 nucleotides: TGTGCCAGCAGCTTAGTTGCGGTGGACTCCTACGAGCAGTACTTC. The encoded protein is CASSLVAVDSYEQYF.